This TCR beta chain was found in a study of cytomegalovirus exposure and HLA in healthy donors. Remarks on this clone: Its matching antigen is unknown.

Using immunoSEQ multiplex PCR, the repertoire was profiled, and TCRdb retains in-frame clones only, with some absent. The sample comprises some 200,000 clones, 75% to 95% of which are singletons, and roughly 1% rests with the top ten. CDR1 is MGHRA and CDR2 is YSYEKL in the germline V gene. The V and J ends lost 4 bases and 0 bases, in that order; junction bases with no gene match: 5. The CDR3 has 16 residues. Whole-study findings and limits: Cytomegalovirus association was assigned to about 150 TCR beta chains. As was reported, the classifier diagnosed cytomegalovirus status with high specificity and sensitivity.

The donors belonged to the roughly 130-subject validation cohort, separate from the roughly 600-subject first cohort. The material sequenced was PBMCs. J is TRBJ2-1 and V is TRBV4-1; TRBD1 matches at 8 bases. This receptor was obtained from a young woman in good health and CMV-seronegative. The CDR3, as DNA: TGCGCCAGCAGCCGCATTACAGGGGGCTCCTACAATGAGCAGTTCTTC. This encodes CASSRITGGSYNEQFF.